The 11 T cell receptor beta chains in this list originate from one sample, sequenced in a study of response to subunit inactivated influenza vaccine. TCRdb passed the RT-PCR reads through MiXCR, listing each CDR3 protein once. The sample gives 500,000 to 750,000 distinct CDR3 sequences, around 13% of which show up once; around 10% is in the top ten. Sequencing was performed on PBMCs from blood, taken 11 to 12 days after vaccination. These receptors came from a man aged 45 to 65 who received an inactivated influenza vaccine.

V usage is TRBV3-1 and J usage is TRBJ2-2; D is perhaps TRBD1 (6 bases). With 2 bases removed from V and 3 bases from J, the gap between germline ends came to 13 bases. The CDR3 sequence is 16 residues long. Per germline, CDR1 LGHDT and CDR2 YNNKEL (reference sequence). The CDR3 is CASSQTWDIYTGELFF. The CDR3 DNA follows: TGTGCCAGCAGCCAAACTTGGGACATCTACACCGGGGAGCTGTTTTTT.

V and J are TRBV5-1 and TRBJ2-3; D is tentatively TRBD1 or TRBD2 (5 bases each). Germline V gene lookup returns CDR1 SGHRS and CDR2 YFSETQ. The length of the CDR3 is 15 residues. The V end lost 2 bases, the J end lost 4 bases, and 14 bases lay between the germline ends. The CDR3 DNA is TGCGCCAGCAGCTTTACCGGGACCCAACCAGATACGCAGTATTTT. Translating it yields CASSFTGTQPDTQYF.

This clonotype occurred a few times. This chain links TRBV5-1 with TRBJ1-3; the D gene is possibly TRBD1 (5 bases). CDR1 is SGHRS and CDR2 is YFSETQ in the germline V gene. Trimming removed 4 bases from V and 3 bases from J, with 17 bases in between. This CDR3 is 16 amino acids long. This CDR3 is CASSLVGPRLGNTIYF. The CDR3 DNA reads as TGCGCCAGCAGCCTAGTGGGACCGCGACTTGGAAACACCATATATTTT.

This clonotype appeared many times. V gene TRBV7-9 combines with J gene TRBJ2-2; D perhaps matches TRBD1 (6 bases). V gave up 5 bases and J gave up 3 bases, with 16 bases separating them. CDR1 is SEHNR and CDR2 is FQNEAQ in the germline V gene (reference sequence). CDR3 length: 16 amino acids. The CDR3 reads CASSPLDRSHTGELFF. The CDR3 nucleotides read TGTGCCAGCAGCCCATTGGACAGATCTCACACCGGGGAGCTGTTTTTT.

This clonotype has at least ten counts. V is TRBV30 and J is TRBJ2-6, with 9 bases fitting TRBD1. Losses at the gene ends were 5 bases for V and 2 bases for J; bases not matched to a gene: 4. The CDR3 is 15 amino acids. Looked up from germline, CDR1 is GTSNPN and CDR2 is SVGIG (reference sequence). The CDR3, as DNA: TGTGCCTGGGGGACAGGGTATACTGGGGCCAACGTCCTGACTTTC. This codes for CAWGTGYTGANVLTF.

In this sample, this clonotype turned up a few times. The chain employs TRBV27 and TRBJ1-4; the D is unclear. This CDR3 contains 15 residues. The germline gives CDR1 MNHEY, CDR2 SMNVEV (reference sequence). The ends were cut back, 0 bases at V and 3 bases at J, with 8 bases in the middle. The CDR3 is CASSLSLQPNEKLFF. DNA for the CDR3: TGTGCCAGCAGTTTATCGCTCCAGCCTAATGAAAAACTGTTTTTT.

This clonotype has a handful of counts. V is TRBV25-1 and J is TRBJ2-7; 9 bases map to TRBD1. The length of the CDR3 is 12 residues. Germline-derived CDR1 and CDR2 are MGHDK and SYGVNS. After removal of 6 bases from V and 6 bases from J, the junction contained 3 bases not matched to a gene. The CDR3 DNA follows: TGTGCCAGCAGAACAGGGGGCAGCGAGCAGTACTTC. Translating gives CASRTGGSEQYF.

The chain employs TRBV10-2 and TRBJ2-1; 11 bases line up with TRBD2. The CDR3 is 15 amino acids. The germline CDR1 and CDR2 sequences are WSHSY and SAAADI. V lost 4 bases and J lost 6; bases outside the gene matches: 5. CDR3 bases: TGCGCCAGCAGTGTCGCTAGCGGGGGGATCAATGAGCAGTTCTTC. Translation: CASSVASGGINEQFF.

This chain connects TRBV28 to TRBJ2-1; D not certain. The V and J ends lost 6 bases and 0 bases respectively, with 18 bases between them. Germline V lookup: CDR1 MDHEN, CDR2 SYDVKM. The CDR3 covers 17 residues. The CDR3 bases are TGTGCCAGCAGCCGGAATCGTGCTAGGAGCTCCTACAATGAGCAGTTCTTC. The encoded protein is CASSRNRARSSYNEQFF.

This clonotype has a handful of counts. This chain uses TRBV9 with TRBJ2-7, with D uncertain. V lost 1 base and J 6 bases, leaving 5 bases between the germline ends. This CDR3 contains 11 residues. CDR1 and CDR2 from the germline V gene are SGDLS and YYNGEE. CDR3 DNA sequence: TGTGCCAGCAGCGTACAGAGCGAGCAGTACTTC. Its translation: CASSVQSEQYF. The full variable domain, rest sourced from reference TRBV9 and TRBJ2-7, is DSGVTQTPKHLITATGQRVTLRCSPRSGDLSVYWYQQSLDQGLQFLIQYYNGEERAKGNILERFSAQQFPDLHSELNLSSLELGDSALYFCASSVQSEQYFGPGTRLTVT.

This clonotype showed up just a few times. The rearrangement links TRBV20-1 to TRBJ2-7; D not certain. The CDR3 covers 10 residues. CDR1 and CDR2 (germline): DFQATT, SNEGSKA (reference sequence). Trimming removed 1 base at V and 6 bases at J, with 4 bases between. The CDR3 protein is CSARVGEQYF. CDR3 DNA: TGCAGTGCTAGAGTAGGCGAGCAGTACTTC.